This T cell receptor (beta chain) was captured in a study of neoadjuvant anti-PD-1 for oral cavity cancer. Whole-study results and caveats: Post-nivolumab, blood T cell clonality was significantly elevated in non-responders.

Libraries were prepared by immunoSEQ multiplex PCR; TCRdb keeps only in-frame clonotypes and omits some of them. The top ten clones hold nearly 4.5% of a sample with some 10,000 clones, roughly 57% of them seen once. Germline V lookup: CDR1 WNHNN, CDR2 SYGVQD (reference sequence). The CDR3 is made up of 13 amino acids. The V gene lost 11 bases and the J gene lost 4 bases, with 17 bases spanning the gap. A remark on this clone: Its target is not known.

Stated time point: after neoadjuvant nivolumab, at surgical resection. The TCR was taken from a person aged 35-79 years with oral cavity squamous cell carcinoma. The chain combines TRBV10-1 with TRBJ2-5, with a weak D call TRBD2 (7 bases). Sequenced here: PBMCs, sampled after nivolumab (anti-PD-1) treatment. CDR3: CAELGGARETQYF. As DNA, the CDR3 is TGCGCCGAGCTAGGGGGGGCACGAGAGACCCAGTACTTC.